This section outlines one T cell receptor beta chain sequence together with its context. Germline V gene data show CDR1 as SEHNR and CDR2 as FQNEAQ (reference sequence). V lost 1 base, J lost 5 bases, and 9 bases lay in between. The CDR3 contains 15 residues. These data come from a study of shared clonotypes between healthy human individuals. Repertoires were generated with immunoSEQ multiplex PCR, while TCRdb's copy carries only in-frame clones and drops some. The sample has some 1 million clones, approximately 68% seen once. Sequencing was done on a sample of memory CD4+ T cells sorted from blood. Sample subset: CD45RA-negative fraction. The genes are TRBV7-9 and TRBJ1-6, with TRBD1 as a possible D gene (6 bases). This TCR came from a man between 18 and 29 years old in good health. Here the CDR3 reads CASSLDGQNNSPLHF. The CDR3 DNA reads TGTGCCAGCAGCTTAGATGGACAGAATAATTCACCCCTCCACTTT.